This TCR beta chain comes out of a study of monozygotic twins with inflammatory bowel disease. From the 5' RACE reads, TCRdb lists one entry per CDR3 protein and no DNA. Its clone listing holds fewer than 450,000 distinct CDR3 sequences. Germline CDR1 KGHSH, CDR2 LQKENI. The CDR3 runs 13 residues. Regarding this clonotype: Its antigen is undetermined.

General study results and limits: The authors found no support for a single strong IBD-associated signal or clonotype.

This receptor was obtained from a human donor with ulcerative colitis or Crohn's disease, or a healthy co-twin of an affected twin (not recorded which). This rearrangement joins TRBV18 to TRBJ2-5. Sequences were obtained from blood. CDR3 sequence reads: CASSPTREETQYF.